The 31 T cell receptor beta chains in this list originate from one sample, sequenced in a study of cytomegalovirus exposure and HLA in healthy donors. This PCR relied on a set of 60 Vbeta primers and 13 Jbeta primers. Clones were read by immunoSEQ multiplex PCR, and TCRdb kept only the in-frame ones, dropping some. The sample has 93,000 or so clones, around 76% seen once. The material sequenced was PBMCs. The receptors were sampled from a woman between 18 and 29 years old in good health and CMV-seropositive.

The chain joins TRBV6-5 to TRBJ2-1; 10 bases fit TRBD2. The CDR3 contains 16 residues. V was clipped by 0 bases and J by 5 bases; unmatched bases: 4. Germline CDR1 reads MNHEY; CDR2 reads SVGAGI. The CDR3, as DNA: TGTGCCAGCAGTTACTCCCCTAGCGGGGGACACAATGAGCAGTTCTTC. Protein sequence: CASSYSPSGGHNEQFF.

J is TRBJ1-4 and V is TRBV12-5, with D maybe TRBD1 (6 bases). Trimming took 6 bases from V and 6 from J, leaving 11 bases between them. Germline loops: CDR1 LGHNT, CDR2 FRNRAP. The CDR3 is made up of 13 amino acids. This CDR3 reads CASGSQGYEKLFF. The DNA of the CDR3 is TGTGCTAGTGGCAGTCAGGGGTATGAAAAACTGTTTTTT.

This clone appeared a single time. The genes are TRBV6-6 and TRBJ2-3; the D is unclear. The length of the CDR3 is 13 residues. The germline V gene encodes CDR1 MNHNY and CDR2 SVGAGI (reference sequence). V gave up 0 bases and J gave up 3 bases, with 4 bases separating them. CDR3: CASSYSQTDTQYF. Written as DNA, the CDR3 is TGTGCCAGCAGTTACTCTCAGACAGATACGCAGTATTTT.

The chain has TRBV28 and TRBJ2-7; 7 bases line up with TRBD2. CDR3 length: 14 residues. V dropped 4 bases and J dropped 0; count of bases not matched to a gene: 3. CDR1 MDHEN and CDR2 SYDVKM come from the germline V gene. The CDR3 sequence: CASSSPSGSYEQYF. The CDR3 region has the DNA TGTGCCAGCAGTTCACCTAGCGGCTCCTACGAGCAGTACTTC.

The gene calls are TRBV28 and TRBJ1-2; TRBD1 agrees at 10 bases. Per germline, CDR1 MDHEN and CDR2 SYDVKM. CDR3 length: 14 residues. J gave up 7 bases and V 0 bases, and 2 bases lay outside the gene matches. CDR3 sequence: CASSLWDRGGGYTF. CDR3 bases: TGTGCCAGCAGTTTATGGGACAGGGGGGGTGGCTACACCTTC.

The chain links TRBV4-1 to TRBJ2-3; TRBD2 matches 9 bases. V trimming: 6 bases; J trimming: 0 bases; junction bases outside the gene matches: 4. The CDR3 is 15 residues long. Looked up from germline, CDR1 is MGHRA and CDR2 is YSYEKL. This CDR3 is CASSQLAGSTDTQYF. CDR3 nucleotides: TGCGCCAGCAGTCAACTAGCGGGCAGCACAGATACGCAGTATTTT.

The chain has TRBV30 and TRBJ2-7; possibly TRBD1 for D (6 bases). V lost 4 bases and J lost 0, with 16 bases in between. The CDR3 runs to 15 residues. The germline V gene encodes CDR1 GTSNPN and CDR2 SVGIG (reference sequence). CDR3 nucleotides: TGTGCCTGGAACCTAATCCGGGACAACTCCTACGAGCAGTACTTC. Its protein is CAWNLIRDNSYEQYF.

The rearrangement uses TRBV28 and TRBJ1-4; D is unresolved. The germline gives CDR1 MDHEN, CDR2 SYDVKM. The ends were cut back, 6 bases at V and 11 bases at J, with 10 bases in the middle. CDR3 length: 11 amino acids. As DNA, the CDR3 is TGTGCCAGCAGCTCCCTAGGCAAACTGTTTTTT. As protein: CASSSLGKLFF.

The CDR3 region is CASSVGSSEQYF. As DNA, the CDR3 is TGTGCCAGCAGCGTAGGGTCGAGCGAGCAGTACTTC. V is TRBV7-2 and J is TRBJ2-7; no reliable D call. Germline-derived CDR1 and CDR2 are SGHTA and FQGNSA. The CDR3 consists of 12 residues. The germline V and J ends were trimmed by 5 bases and 6 bases, with 11 bases remaining between them.

This chain joins TRBV7-9 and TRBJ1-1; 10 positions match TRBD1. Germline trimming cut 4 bases from V and 4 bases from J; bases unmatched to any gene: 0. The CDR3 extends over 13 amino acids. Germline V gene sequence: CDR1 SEHNR, CDR2 FQNEAQ (reference sequence). CDR3 sequence (DNA): TGTGCCAGCAGCTGGGACAGGGGCACTGAAGCTTTCTTT. Protein: CASSWDRGTEAFF.

The rearrangement joins TRBV4-3 to TRBJ1-2; a possible D gene is TRBD1 (6 bases). This CDR3 region has 18 residues. V shed 3 bases and J shed 3 bases, with 23 bases lying between them. In germline, CDR1 is LGHNA, CDR2 YSLEER. Written as DNA, the CDR3 is TGCGCCAGCAGCCAGAGTCGGGACACAACGGAAGTAGACTATGGCTACACCTTC. Translated, it gives CASSQSRDTTEVDYGYTF.

The chain recombines TRBV2 with TRBJ2-7, with 10 bases aligning to TRBD1. J gave up 7 bases and V 5 bases, and 5 bases lay outside the gene matches. Germline assignment: CDR1 SNHLY and CDR2 FYNNEI. The CDR3 contains 13 residues. The CDR3 coding sequence is TGTGCCAGCAGTTCCTGGACAGGGGGGGAGCAGTACTTC. It encodes CASSSWTGGEQYF.

This chain joins TRBV19 and TRBJ1-5, with 7 nucleotides matching TRBD1. The CDR3 has 18 amino acids. V gave up 5 bases and J gave up 0 bases; unmatched junction bases: 13. The germline gives CDR1 LNHDA, CDR2 SQIVND (reference sequence). The CDR3 sequence: CASSPDPDRAYSNQPQHF. DNA for the CDR3: TGTGCCAGTAGTCCCGACCCAGACAGGGCTTATAGCAATCAGCCCCAGCATTTT.

A single count supports this clone. V is TRBV7-3 and J is TRBJ2-3; D call uncertain. Germline V gene data show CDR1 as SGHTA and CDR2 as FQGTGA. This CDR3 comprises 15 residues. V was clipped by 4 bases and J by 2 bases, with 13 bases between them. The CDR3 nucleotides are TGTGCCAGCAGCTCGATTCTGGCCCCCACAGATACGCAGTATTTT. Protein product: CASSSILAPTDTQYF.

A few counts support this clone. DNA of the CDR3: TGTGCCAGCAGCTTAGTTGTCCTCGAGCAGTTCTTC. This encodes CASSLVVLEQFF. The V call is TRBV7-2, the J call TRBJ2-1; D call uncertain. The CDR3 is 12 residues long. V lost 1 base to trimming and J lost 10 bases, with 8 bases between them. Germline V gene lookup returns CDR1 SGHTA and CDR2 FQGNSA.

The J gene is TRBJ2-1, the V gene TRBV21-1; the table's D call TRBD2 went unverified against the DNA. TRBV21-1 corresponds to a pseudogene. CDR3 size: 21 residues. CDR3 residues: CASSKTDLRDFFLSGYNEQFF. CDR3 nucleotide sequence: TGTGCCAGCAGCAAAACCGACCTGAGGGACTTCTTCCTTAGCGGTTACAATGAGCAGTTCTTC.

As DNA, the CDR3 is TGTGCCAGCAGTGATGGAACTACCTTCGAGCAGTACTTC. Its translation: CASSDGTTFEQYF. The genes are TRBV2 and TRBJ2-7, with D unresolved. Trimming stripped 3 bases from V and 6 bases from J, with 12 bases between. Germline lookup yields CDR1 SNHLY and CDR2 FYNNEI. This CDR3 is built from 13 residues.

J is TRBJ1-5 and V is TRBV27, with 8 bases matching TRBD1. The CDR3 sequence is 14 residues long. Germline V lookup: CDR1 MNHEY, CDR2 SMNVEV (reference sequence). V trimming: 6 bases; J trimming: 1 base; junction bases outside the gene matches: 2. Here the CDR3 reads CASRQGGSNQPQHF. The CDR3 DNA sequence: TGTGCCAGCAGACAGGGGGGAAGCAATCAGCCCCAGCATTTT.

This clone was counted a few times. The V and J genes are TRBV2 and TRBJ2-1; D perhaps matches TRBD2 (5 bases). The V end lost 4 bases, the J end lost 4 bases, and 8 bases lay between the germline ends. The CDR3 extends over 13 amino acids. CDR1 and CDR2 from the germline V gene are SNHLY and FYNNEI. CDR3 sequence (DNA): TGTGCCAGCAGTGCCAGGACTTACAATGAGCAGTTCTTC. Translating gives CASSARTYNEQFF.

The genes are TRBV27 and TRBJ1-4; 8 bases line up with TRBD1. J lost 4 bases, V lost 0 bases, and 4 bases had no gene match. CDR1 is MNHEY, CDR2 SMNVEV, per germline (reference sequence). The CDR3 extends over 16 amino acids. CDR3 in amino acids: CASSLSSGQDNEKLFF. CDR3 bases: TGTGCCAGCAGTTTATCATCGGGACAGGATAATGAAAAACTGTTTTTT.

This sequence joins TRBV5-1 and TRBJ2-5; the D is unclear. The V end lost 4 bases, the J end lost 1 base, and 2 bases lay between the germline ends. The CDR3 contains 11 residues. CDR1 is SGHRS and CDR2 is YFSETQ in the germline V gene. The CDR3 nucleotides are TGCGCCAGCAGCCTCCAAGAGACCCAGTACTTC. Its protein product is CASSLQETQYF.

This chain links TRBV5-1 with TRBJ2-5; tentatively, D is TRBD2 (6 bases). The V gene lost 0 bases and the J gene lost 5 bases, with 11 bases spanning the gap. Germline lookup yields CDR1 SGHRS and CDR2 YFSETQ. The CDR3 has 14 residues. The CDR3 nucleotides read TGCGCCAGCAGCTTGGGGGTAGGAGGGGAGACCCAGTACTTC. It encodes CASSLGVGGETQYF. Full variable domain (outside the CDR3, taken from reference TRBV5-1 and TRBJ2-5): KAGVTQTPRYLIKTRGQQVTLSCSPISGHRSVSWYQQTPGQGLQFLFEYFSETQRNKGNFPGRFSGRQFSNSRSEMNVSTLELGDSALYLCASSLGVGGETQYFGPGTRLLVL.

This clone came up once. As DNA, the CDR3 is TGTGCCAGCAGTCTATTGACAGGAACAAATGAAAAACTGTTTTTT. Residues: CASSLLTGTNEKLFF. The chain couples TRBV27 to TRBJ1-4; maybe TRBD1 (6 bases). V lost 5 bases and J lost 5, with 15 bases in between. Germline V gene lookup returns CDR1 MNHEY and CDR2 SMNVEV (reference sequence). The CDR3 loop spans 15 amino acids. Full variable domain (outside the CDR3, taken from reference TRBV27 and TRBJ1-4): EAQVTQNPRYLITVTGKKLTVTCSQNMNHEYMSWYRQDPGLGLRQIYYSMNVEVTDKGDVPEGYKVSRKEKRNFPLILESPSPNQTSLYFCASSLLTGTNEKLFFGSGTQLSVL.

The chain carries TRBV15 and TRBJ1-5; maybe TRBD1 (6 bases). Germline CDR1 LNHNV, CDR2 YYDKDF (reference sequence). This CDR3 has 14 amino acids. With 5 bases removed from V and 3 bases from J, the gap between germline ends came to 11 bases. In DNA, the CDR3 is TGTGCCACCAGCCGACAGGTCCCCAATCAGCCCCAGCATTTT. Translating gives CATSRQVPNQPQHF.

The J gene is TRBJ2-5, the V gene TRBV28; D perhaps matches TRBD1 (6 bases). The CDR3 is 15 residues long. Germline V gene sequence: CDR1 MDHEN, CDR2 SYDVKM. V lost 5 bases and J lost 5, with 18 bases in between. CDR3 sequence (DNA): TGTGCCAGCAGTCCCCCCCGCAGGGGCTGGGAGACCCAGTACTTC. The encoded protein is CASSPPRRGWETQYF.

The rearrangement links TRBV9 to TRBJ2-7, with D possibly being TRBD1 (6 bases). Trimming pared 4 bases from V and 3 bases from J, leaving 17 bases between. Germline V CDR1 and CDR2: SGDLS, YYNGEE. This CDR3 region has 15 residues. The CDR3 region is CASSPRTALYYEQYF. The CDR3 nucleotides read TGTGCCAGCAGCCCACGGACAGCCCTTTACTACGAGCAGTACTTC. Full variable domain (rest looked up from reference TRBV9 and TRBJ2-7): DSGVTQTPKHLITATGQRVTLRCSPRSGDLSVYWYQQSLDQGLQFLIQYYNGEERAKGNILERFSAQQFPDLHSELNLSSLELGDSALYFCASSPRTALYYEQYFGPGTRLTVT.

The V gene is TRBV27, the J gene TRBJ1-2, with D possibly TRBD1 on 6 matching bases. CDR3 length: 13 residues. CDR1 is MNHEY, CDR2 SMNVEV, per germline (reference sequence). Trimming cost V 2 bases and J 4 bases, with 8 bases left between them. The CDR3 DNA follows: TGTGCCAGCAGTTTAAAGGACAGCTATGGCTACACCTTC. Protein sequence: CASSLKDSYGYTF.

The chain couples TRBV6-1 to TRBJ1-2; D is unresolved. The CDR3 length is 14 residues. V dropped 0 bases and J dropped 4 bases, with 9 bases sitting between them. The germline V gene has CDR1 MNHNS and CDR2 SASEGT. This CDR3 reads CASSEAGGSYGYTF. The CDR3 DNA sequence: TGTGCCAGCAGTGAAGCGGGCGGGTCCTATGGCTACACCTTC.

This clone has more than one count but fewer than ten. The rearrangement links TRBV7-9 to TRBJ2-3; tentative D call: TRBD1 (5 bases). Per the germline V gene, CDR1 is SEHNR and CDR2 is FQNEAQ (reference sequence). The CDR3 runs 15 residues. V shed 2 bases and J shed 2 bases, with 11 bases lying between them. The CDR3 reads CASSLMRTHTDTQYF. The CDR3 DNA sequence: TGTGCCAGCAGCTTAATGAGGACACACACAGATACGCAGTATTTT. Full variable domain (missing parts from reference TRBV7-9 and TRBJ2-3): DTGVSQNPRHKITKRGQNVTFRCDPISEHNRLYWYRQTLGQGPEFLTYFQNEAQLEKSRLLSDRFSAERPKGSFSTLEIQRTEQGDSAMYLCASSLMRTHTDTQYFGPGTRLTVL.

The V and J genes are TRBV5-1 and TRBJ2-5; 10 positions agree with TRBD2. Germline CDR1 and CDR2: SGHRS and YFSETQ. V dropped 9 bases and J dropped 1; count of bases not matched to a gene: 6. The CDR3 is 14 amino acids. For the CDR3, the DNA is TGCGCCAACCTTAGCGGGGGGATCCAAGAGACCCAGTACTTC. Protein: CANLSGGIQETQYF. Full variable domain (remainder filled in from reference TRBV5-1 and TRBJ2-5): KAGVTQTPRYLIKTRGQQVTLSCSPISGHRSVSWYQQTPGQGLQFLFEYFSETQRNKGNFPGRFSGRQFSNSRSEMNVSTLELGDSALYLCANLSGGIQETQYFGPGTRLLVL.

The chain is built from TRBV19 and TRBJ2-2; perhaps TRBD1 as D (5 bases). Looked up from germline, CDR1 is LNHDA and CDR2 is SQIVND (reference sequence). Trimming pared 7 bases from V and 5 bases from J, leaving 14 bases between. CDR3 size: 14 residues. For the CDR3, the DNA is TGTGCCAGTATCGCACGGCAGGGTACCGGGGAGCTGTTTTTT. This sequence encodes CASIARQGTGELFF.